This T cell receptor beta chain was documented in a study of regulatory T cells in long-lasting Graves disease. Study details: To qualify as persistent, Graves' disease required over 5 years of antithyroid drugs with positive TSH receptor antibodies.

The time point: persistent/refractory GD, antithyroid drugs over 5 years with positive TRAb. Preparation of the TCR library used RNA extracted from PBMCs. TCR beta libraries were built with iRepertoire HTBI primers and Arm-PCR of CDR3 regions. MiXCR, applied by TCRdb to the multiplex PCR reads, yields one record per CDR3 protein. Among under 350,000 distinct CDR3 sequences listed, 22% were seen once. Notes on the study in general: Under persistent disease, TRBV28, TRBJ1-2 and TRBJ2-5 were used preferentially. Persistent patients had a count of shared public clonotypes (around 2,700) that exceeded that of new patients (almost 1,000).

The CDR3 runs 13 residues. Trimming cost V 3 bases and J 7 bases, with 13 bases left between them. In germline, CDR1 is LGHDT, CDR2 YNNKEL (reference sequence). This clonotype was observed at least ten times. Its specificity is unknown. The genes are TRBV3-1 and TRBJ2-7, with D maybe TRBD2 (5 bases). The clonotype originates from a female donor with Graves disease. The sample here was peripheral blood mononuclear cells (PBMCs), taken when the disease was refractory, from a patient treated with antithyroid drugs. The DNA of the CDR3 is TGTGCCAGCAGCCATCTCGGCCGCGGGGAGCAGTACTTC. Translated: CASSHLGRGEQYF.